Listed below are T cell receptor beta chains from one sample, sequenced in a study of T cell repertoires in cytomegalovirus infection. TCRdb reprocessed the reads with MiXCR, giving one entry per CDR3 protein. This table has around 770,000 distinct CDR3 sequences, almost 30% appearing once. What these receptors recognize is not known. The sequences come from cultured CD8+ T cells from PBMCs, collected from culture after CMV antigen stimulation. These receptor sequences come from a human donor in good health (CMV status not recorded). Some clones in this sample may be carry-over from other donors' samples. The CDR3 runs from the conserved cysteine through the conserved F or W. The D gene is left open where the match is weak. Where a row states a size, it is once, few, many or the class of an expanded clone; other rows omit it.

>TRBV6-5|TRBJ2-1|TRBD2|.
CASRPPGLAVNEQFF
TGTGCCAGCAGACCACCGGGACTAGCAGTCAATGAGCAGTTCTTC
>TRBV6-2/TRBV6-3|TRBJ2-1|TRBD1|few
CASSTRSGTEFMEQFF
TGTGCCAGCAGTACAAGATCCGGGACAGAGTTCATGGAGCAGTTCTTC
>TRBV6-1|TRBJ2-3|TRBD1|.
CATGQGGTDTQYF
TGTGCCACAGGACAGGGAGGCACAGATACGCAGTATTTT
>TRBV27|TRBJ1-3|.|few
CASSFGIPGNTIYF
TGTGCCAGCAGTTTTGGAATCCCAGGAAACACCATATATTTT
>TRBV27|TRBJ1-1|.|.
CASSWGLKDTEAFF
TGTGCCAGCAGCTGGGGGCTTAAGGACACTGAAGCTTTCTTT
>TRBV3-1|TRBJ2-1|.|.
CASSQDSGVYLYNEQFF
TGTGCCAGCAGCCAAGATTCGGGGGTTTATCTTTACAATGAGCAGTTCTTC
>TRBV12-3/TRBV12-4|TRBJ2-3|.|many
CASSSLRQGEADTQYF
TGTGCCAGCAGTTCCCTCCGGCAGGGCGAGGCAGATACGCAGTATTTT
>TRBV6-5|TRBJ1-2|.|.
CASSYSGNYGYTF
TGTGCCAGCAGTTACTCCGGGAACTATGGCTACACCTTC
>TRBV10-3|TRBJ2-5|TRBD2|few
CAISESGLAGPRYQETQYF
TGTGCCATCAGTGAGTCTGGACTAGCGGGGCCCCGGTACCAAGAGACCCAGTACTTC
>TRBV4-1|TRBJ2-5|.|few
CASSQLETQYF
TGCGCCAGCAGCCAGTTGGAGACCCAGTACTTC
>TRBV4-1|TRBJ1-1|TRBD1|few
CASSQSGGYNTEAFF
TGCGCCAGCAGCCAGTCAGGGGGCTATAACACTGAAGCTTTCTTT
>TRBV6-6|TRBJ2-1|TRBD1|few
CATEKGTGFPFF
TGTGCCACCGAGAAGGGGACAGGGTTTCCGTTCTTC
>TRBV5-6|TRBJ2-7|TRBD1|.
CASSSQDRGVEQYF
TGTGCCAGCAGCTCCCAGGACAGGGGAGTTGAGCAGTACTTC
>TRBV7-9|TRBJ1-2|.|few
CASSAGGANYGYTF
TGTGCCAGCAGCGCGGGGGGAGCCAACTATGGCTACACCTTC